This T cell receptor beta chain comes out of a study of T cells after posttransplantation cyclophosphamide. Whole-study findings and limits: Later blood repertoires were often dominated by clones from the donor CD8+ memory compartment. Recipient CMV seropositivity and CMV reactivation strongly tracked TRB clonality. TRB overlap between skin or GI tissue T cells and blood was limited.

Remarks on this clone: Its cognate antigen is unknown.

V gave up 4 bases and J gave up 2 bases; unmatched junction bases: 2. CDR3 length equals 14 residues. The germline V gene has CDR1 LNHDA and CDR2 SQIVND (reference sequence). Clones were read by immunoSEQ multiplex PCR, and TCRdb kept only the in-frame ones, dropping some. The sample lists some 61,000 clones; around 93% were seen once. The origin of this receptor is a woman aged 25 to 39 in good health and a related stem cell transplant donor. Sequencing was done on a sample of PBMCs. The chain links TRBV19 to TRBJ1-5, with TRBD1 identical over 7 bases. CDR3 sequence: CASSRGGGNQPQHF. The CDR3, as DNA: TGTGCCAGTAGTAGAGGGGGCGGCAATCAGCCCCAGCATTTT.